A single sample is the source of the 22 T cell receptor beta chains below, sequenced in a study of T cell responses to AZD1222 COVID-19 vaccine. Clones were sequenced by immunoSEQ multiplex PCR, and TCRdb holds only the in-frame ones, with some missing. The sample gives 170,000 or so clones, approximately 90% of which show up once; approximately 2.8% is in the top ten. This specimen consisted of peripheral blood, obtained on day 0 of AZD1222 vaccination. The receptors here all came from an adult in good health.

This clone is a singleton in its sample. This sequence joins TRBV2 and TRBJ1-6; tentatively, D is TRBD1 (6 bases). CDR1 and CDR2 from the germline V gene are SNHLY and FYNNEI. Trimming cost V 9 bases and J 6 bases, with 15 bases left between them. This CDR3 region has 14 residues. The CDR3 region is CASTTGMGNSPLHF. The DNA for the CDR3 is TGTGCCAGTACTACAGGGATGGGTAATTCACCCCTCCACTTT.

The DNA for the CDR3 is TGCGCCAGCAGCTCAAAAACAGGGGCCTCCTCCTACGAGCAGTACTTC. Translation gives CASSSKTGASSYEQYF. The chain carries TRBV5-1 and TRBJ2-7, with 7 bases identical to TRBD1. Germline CDR1 SGHRS, CDR2 YFSETQ. V was pared by 3 bases and J by 0 bases, with 9 bases of the junction left unmatched. The CDR3 runs 16 residues.

The chain combines TRBV10-1 with TRBJ2-3; the D gene is possibly TRBD2 (6 bases). The CDR3 spans 15 residues. Trimming took 0 bases from V and 1 from J, leaving 8 bases between them. Germline CDR1 is WNHNN and CDR2 is SYGVQD (reference sequence). The CDR3 region has the DNA TGCGCCAGCAGTGAGTCGGGCGGGGGCACAGATACGCAGTATTTT. It specifies CASSESGGGTDTQYF.

This rearrangement joins TRBV7-9 to TRBJ2-3; 10 nucleotides agree with TRBD2. Germline CDR1 and CDR2: SEHNR and FQNEAQ (reference sequence). V shed 3 bases, J shed 5 bases, and the junction held 14 bases outside the gene matches. CDR3 length equals 18 residues. The CDR3 DNA is TGTGCCAGCAGCTTCCCCGGGGGTAGCGGGGGGCTTAGAGATACGCAGTATTTT. Its protein is CASSFPGGSGGLRDTQYF.

The rearrangement links TRBV27 to TRBJ1-2; TRBD1 aligns across 7 bases. V shed 8 bases and J 4 bases; nucleotides not matched to a gene: 7. Germline V gene lookup returns CDR1 MNHEY and CDR2 SMNVEV (reference sequence). This CDR3 spans 13 amino acids. CDR3 sequence: CASGAGGSYGYTF. Written as DNA, the CDR3 is TGTGCCAGCGGGGCAGGGGGGTCCTATGGCTACACCTTC.

This rearrangement joins TRBV5-1 to TRBJ2-1; D could derive from TRBD1 or TRBD2 (5 bases each). The CDR3 is 15 residues long. The V end was cut by 0 bases, the J end by 10 bases, with 17 bases between. Germline lookup yields CDR1 SGHRS and CDR2 YFSETQ. The CDR3 nucleotides read TGCGCCAGCAGCTTGGAAGAAGCCAGGGCTAGCGAGCAGTTCTTC. This gives the protein CASSLEEARASEQFF.

The rearrangement links TRBV4-3 to TRBJ1-2; D gene ambiguous. The CDR3 spans 15 residues. With 0 bases removed from V and 5 bases from J, the gap between germline ends came to 13 bases. Germline CDR1 and CDR2: LGHNA and YSLEER. The CDR3 DNA sequence: TGCGCCAGCAGCCAAGATTTTGCGGTTCTGTATGGCTACACCTTC. Its protein product is CASSQDFAVLYGYTF.

This rearrangement joins TRBV9 to TRBJ1-1; D is ambiguous. CDR3 length: 10 amino acids. Germline V CDR1 and CDR2: SGDLS, YYNGEE. V lost 3 bases and J 9 bases, leaving 6 bases between the germline ends. The CDR3 DNA is TGTGCCAGCAGCGCTACCAAAGCTTTCTTT. It codes for CASSATKAFF.

J is TRBJ2-1 and V is TRBV11-2, with 10 bases fitting TRBD1. There are 14 residues in the CDR3. Germline V gene sequence: CDR1 SGHAT, CDR2 FQNNGV. Trimming at V came to 5 bases and at J to 9 bases, leaving 7 bases not matched to a gene. The CDR3 nucleotides are TGTGCCAGCAGCCCAGACAGGGGGCTTGGTGAGCAGTTCTTC. Protein product: CASSPDRGLGEQFF.

The V and J genes are TRBV5-1 and TRBJ2-3; 9 positions match TRBD2. In germline, CDR1 is SGHRS, CDR2 YFSETQ. V lost 7 bases to trimming and J lost 2 bases; unmatched junction nucleotides: 11. This CDR3 has 16 amino acids. CDR3 residues: CASGPSGGPSTDTQYF. The DNA of the CDR3 is TGCGCCAGCGGCCCGAGCGGGGGGCCTTCCACAGATACGCAGTATTTT. The full variable domain, its missing parts supplied by reference TRBV5-1 and TRBJ2-3, is KAGVTQTPRYLIKTRGQQVTLSCSPISGHRSVSWYQQTPGQGLQFLFEYFSETQRNKGNFPGRFSGRQFSNSRSEMNVSTLELGDSALYLCASGPSGGPSTDTQYFGPGTRLTVL.

Details on this clone: Other nucleotide sequences from this sample produce the same CDR3. The V gene is TRBV5-1, the J gene TRBJ2-5; the D is unclear. Trimming took off 0 bases at V and 3 bases at J, with 0 bases between the two ends. The CDR3 has 11 residues. Looked up from germline, CDR1 is SGHRS and CDR2 is YFSETQ. The CDR3 is CASSLEETQYF. The CDR3 nucleotides read TGCGCCAGCAGCTTGGAAGAGACCCAGTACTTC. Full variable domain (missing parts from reference TRBV5-1 and TRBJ2-5): KAGVTQTPRYLIKTRGQQVTLSCSPISGHRSVSWYQQTPGQGLQFLFEYFSETQRNKGNFPGRFSGRQFSNSRSEMNVSTLELGDSALYLCASSLEETQYFGPGTRLLVL.

The chain employs TRBV27 and TRBJ2-7; tentative D call: TRBD2 (6 bases). Germline V lookup: CDR1 MNHEY, CDR2 SMNVEV (reference sequence). Trimming took off 2 bases at V and 3 bases at J, with 14 bases between the two ends. The CDR3 is 15 residues long. CDR3: CASSLAEGSGYEQYF. The CDR3 nucleotides read TGTGCCAGCAGTTTAGCGGAGGGGAGCGGCTACGAGCAGTACTTC.

The rearrangement uses TRBV15 and TRBJ2-7, with D perhaps assigned TRBD1 or TRBD2 (5 bases each). Germline-derived CDR1 and CDR2 are LNHNV and YYDKDF (reference sequence). Trimming shortened V by 1 base and J by 2 bases, and 12 bases separated the two germline ends. CDR3 length equals 15 residues. Written as DNA, the CDR3 is TGTGCCACCAGCAGAGGAGAGGGGAGACCCTACGAGCAGTACTTC. Encoded protein: CATSRGEGRPYEQYF.

The rearrangement uses TRBV27 and TRBJ2-2, with TRBD1 as a possible D gene (6 bases). This CDR3 has 12 residues. Per germline, CDR1 MNHEY and CDR2 SMNVEV (reference sequence). V was trimmed by 8 bases and J by 4 bases, leaving 8 bases between them. DNA of the CDR3: TGTGCCAGCGCACAGGGCACCGGGGAGCTGTTTTTT. This gives the protein CASAQGTGELFF.

CDR3 DNA sequence: TGCAGCGTTGAAACTAGCGGGACCTACAATGAGCAGTTCTTC. This sequence encodes CSVETSGTYNEQFF. This chain connects TRBV29-1 to TRBJ2-1; the match to TRBD2 covers 10 bases. This CDR3 is built from 14 residues. The junction had 0 bases not matched to a gene; V was cut back by 2 bases and J by 2 bases. CDR1 and CDR2 from the germline V gene are SQVTM and ANQGSEA.

The gene calls are TRBV9 and TRBJ2-5, with a tentative D call TRBD1 (6 bases). The CDR3 loop spans 15 amino acids. Germline assignment: CDR1 SGDLS and CDR2 YYNGEE. V lost 0 bases and J 2 bases, leaving 11 bases between the germline ends. The CDR3 is CASSVAQGEQETQYF. The DNA for the CDR3 is TGTGCCAGCAGCGTAGCACAGGGCGAACAAGAGACCCAGTACTTC. The full variable domain, with the rest looked up from reference TRBV9 and TRBJ2-5, is DSGVTQTPKHLITATGQRVTLRCSPRSGDLSVYWYQQSLDQGLQFLIQYYNGEERAKGNILERFSAQQFPDLHSELNLSSLELGDSALYFCASSVAQGEQETQYFGPGTRLLVL.

V gene TRBV7-8 combines with J gene TRBJ1-5; D is possibly TRBD1 (5 bases). The V and J ends lost 2 bases and 10 bases respectively, with 18 bases between them. The V gene's germline CDR1 is SGHVS and CDR2 FQNEAQ. This CDR3 has 15 amino acids. In DNA, the CDR3 is TGTGCCAGCAGCTTACGGCGACAGCCCGAATCACCCCAGCATTTT. Translating it yields CASSLRRQPESPQHF.

DNA for the CDR3: TGCGCCAGCAGCTGGAGGGCCGGGGCGTATGAGCAGTTCTTC. Translated: CASSWRAGAYEQFF. The chain employs TRBV5-1 and TRBJ2-1; D perhaps matches TRBD2 (6 bases). The V gene's germline CDR1 is SGHRS and CDR2 YFSETQ. The CDR3 is made up of 14 amino acids. V shed 3 bases and J shed 8 bases, with 15 bases lying between them.

The DNA of the CDR3 is TGCGCCAGCAGCCAAGATCGGGGACAGTCCGTAGCCAAAAACATTCAGTACTTC. As protein: CASSQDRGQSVAKNIQYF. The chain is built from TRBV4-1 and TRBJ2-4; 7 nucleotides align to TRBD1. V trimming: 0 bases; J trimming: 0 bases; junction bases outside the gene matches: 8. CDR1 is MGHRA and CDR2 is YSYEKL in the germline V gene. The CDR3 consists of 18 residues.

The J gene is TRBJ2-7, the V gene TRBV9; 7 nucleotides align to TRBD1. Germline CDR1 SGDLS, CDR2 YYNGEE. The CDR3 runs to 14 residues. Unmatched junction bases numbered 5, after V lost 4 bases and J lost 1 base. The CDR3 sequence is CASSPPGQSYEQYF. Here the CDR3 DNA reads TGTGCCAGCAGCCCCCCGGGACAGTCCTACGAGCAGTACTTC.

The V and J genes are TRBV14 and TRBJ1-3, with a tentative D call TRBD1 (5 bases). Per the germline V gene, CDR1 is SGHDN and CDR2 is FVKESK. Trimming removed 4 bases from V and 0 bases from J, with 13 bases in between. This CDR3 has 16 amino acids. The CDR3 protein is CASSPYWGSSGNTIYF. For the CDR3, the DNA is TGTGCCAGCAGCCCGTATTGGGGGTCCTCTGGAAACACCATATATTTT.

The chain joins TRBV4-1 to TRBJ1-1; D is unclear. The germline gives CDR1 MGHRA, CDR2 YSYEKL. The length of the CDR3 is 15 residues. Trimming shortened V by 2 bases and J by 1 base, and 11 bases separated the two germline ends. The CDR3 region has the DNA TGCGCCAGCAGCCAACAGAGTAAGGGGAACACTGAAGCTTTCTTT. This sequence encodes CASSQQSKGNTEAFF.